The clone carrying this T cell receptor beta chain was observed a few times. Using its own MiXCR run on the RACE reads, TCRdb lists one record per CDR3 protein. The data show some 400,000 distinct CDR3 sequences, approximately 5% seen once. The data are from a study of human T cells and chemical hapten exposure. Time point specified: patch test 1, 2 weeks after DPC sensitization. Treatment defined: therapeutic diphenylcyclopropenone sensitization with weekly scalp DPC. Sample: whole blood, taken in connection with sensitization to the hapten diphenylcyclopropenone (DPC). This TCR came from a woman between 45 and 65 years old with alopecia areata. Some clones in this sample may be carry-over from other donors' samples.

CDR3 region: CASSSGPTGEKLFF. DNA of the CDR3: TGTGCCAGCAGTTCCGGGCCGACAGGGGAAAAACTGTTTTTT. This chain uses TRBV6-5 with TRBJ1-4; 7 positions agree with TRBD1. The V gene end was trimmed by 4 bases and the J gene end by 8 bases; junction bases not matched to a gene: 7. Germline V gene data show CDR1 as MNHEY and CDR2 as SVGAGI. The CDR3 has 14 residues.